This T cell receptor beta chain was sequenced in a study of OX40 agonist ivuxolimab in advanced cancers. The method was immunoSEQ multiplex PCR; TCRdb's version includes in-frame clones alone and lacks a portion of them. This sample has 68,000 or so clones, with around 82% found just once. The sequencing used CD4+ or CD8+ T cells sorted from blood, collected in a trial of the OX40 agonist ivuxolimab. The sequence was collected from an adult with an advanced solid tumor such as melanoma, head and neck, liver or kidney cancer.

In DNA form, the CDR3 reads TGTGCCAGCAGCCTTTCGGGAGGTGGAAACACCATATATTTT. As protein: CASSLSGGGNTIYF. The genes are TRBV16 and TRBJ1-3; D remains ambiguous. Trimming stripped 4 bases from V and 3 bases from J, with 10 bases between. CDR1 and CDR2 from the germline V gene are KGHSY and FQNENV. The CDR3 contains 14 residues.